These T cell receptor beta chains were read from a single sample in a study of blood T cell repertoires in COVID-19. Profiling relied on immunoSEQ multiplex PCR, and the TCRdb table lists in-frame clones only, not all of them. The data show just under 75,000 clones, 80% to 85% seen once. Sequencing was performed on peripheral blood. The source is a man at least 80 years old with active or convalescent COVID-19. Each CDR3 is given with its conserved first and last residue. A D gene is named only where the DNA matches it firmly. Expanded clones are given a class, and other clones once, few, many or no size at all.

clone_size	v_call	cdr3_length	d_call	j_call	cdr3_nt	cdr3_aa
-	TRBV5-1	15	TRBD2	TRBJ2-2	TGCGCCAGCAGCTTAGGTAGCGGGAGGACCGGGGAGCTGTTTTTT	CASSLGSGRTGELFF
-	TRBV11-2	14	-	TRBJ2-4	TGTGCCAGCAGCTTAGTCCTGTCGAGTGACATTCAGTACTTC	CASSLVLSSDIQYF
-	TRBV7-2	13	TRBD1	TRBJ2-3	TGTGCCAGTTCCGTCAGGGGGACAGATACGCAGTATTTT	CASSVRGTDTQYF
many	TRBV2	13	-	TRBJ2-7	TGTGCCAGCAGTGAACAACAAAATACCGAGCAGTACTTC	CASSEQQNTEQYF
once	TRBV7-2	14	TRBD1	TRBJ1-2	TGTGCCAGCAGCTTAGTTCGGACAGGGTATGGCTACACCTTC	CASSLVRTGYGYTF
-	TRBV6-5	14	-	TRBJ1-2	TGTGCCAGCACTCTCACCCCGAGAAATAGTGGCTACACCTTC	CASTLTPRNSGYTF
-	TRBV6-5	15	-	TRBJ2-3	TGTGCCAGCGCGGTCCAGGGAACCTCCCACAGAACGCAGTATTTT	CASAVQGTSHRTQYF
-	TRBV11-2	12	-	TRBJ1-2	TGTGCCAGCAGCCGTGGGCGCTATGGCTACACCTTC	CASSRGRYGYTF
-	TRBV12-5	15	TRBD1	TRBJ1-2	TGTGCTAGTGGCCAAGAGGGGGCTCCCCTGCGTGGCTACACCTTC	CASGQEGAPLRGYTF
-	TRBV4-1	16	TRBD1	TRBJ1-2	TGCGCCAGCAGCCCCCACCTCCAGGGGGTAGTCTATGGCTACACCTTC	CASSPHLQGVVYGYTF
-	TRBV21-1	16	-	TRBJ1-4	TGTGCCAGCAGCAAAAAAGAGGCCAGGGGTCGCGAAAAACTGTTTTTT	CASSKKEARGREKLFF
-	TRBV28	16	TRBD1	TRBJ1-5	TGTGCCAGCAGTTTCCTTACAGGGGATGGCAATCAGCCCCAGCATTTT	CASSFLTGDGNQPQHF
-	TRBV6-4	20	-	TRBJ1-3	TGTGCCAGCAGTGACTCGGACAGTCCCTCCTTAGCCGCCTCTGGAAACACCATATATTTT	CASSDSDSPSLAASGNTIYF
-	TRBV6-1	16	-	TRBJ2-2	TGTGCCAGCAGTGGGGGGACTGGCGTCACTATCGGGGAGCTGTTTTTT	CASSGGTGVTIGELFF
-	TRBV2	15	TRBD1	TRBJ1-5	TGTGCCAGCAGCAGGACAGGGGCGATAGGTCAGCCCCAGCATTTT	CASSRTGAIGQPQHF
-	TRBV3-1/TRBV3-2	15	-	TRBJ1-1	TGTGCCAGCAGCCAGAAACCCTTGGCAGGGCCGGAAGCTTTCTTT	CASSQKPLAGPEAFF
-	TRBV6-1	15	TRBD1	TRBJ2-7	TGTGCCAGCACTCCAGACAGGGGGTCTTTCTACGAGCAGTACTTC	CASTPDRGSFYEQYF
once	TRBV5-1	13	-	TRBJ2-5	TGCGCCAGCAGAGACACAGGGCAAGAGACCCAGTACTTC	CASRDTGQETQYF
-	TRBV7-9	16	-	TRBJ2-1	TGTGCCAGCAGCCCGCAAGGTCTAGCCTTCTACAATGAGCAGTTCTTC	CASSPQGLAFYNEQFF
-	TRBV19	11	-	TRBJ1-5	TGTGCCAGTGGCTCGAATCAGCCCCAGCATTTT	CASGSNQPQHF
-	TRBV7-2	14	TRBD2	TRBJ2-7	TGTGCCAGCCACCCAGGCGGGAGCTCCTACGAGCAGTACTTC	CASHPGGSSYEQYF
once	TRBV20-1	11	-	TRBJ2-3	TGCAGTGCCACCCACAGCAATACGCAGTATTTT	CSATHSNTQYF
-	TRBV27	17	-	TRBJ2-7	TGTGCCAGCAGTTTAGCACCAGGGACAGAGGACTACTCCGAGCAGTACTTC	CASSLAPGTEDYSEQYF
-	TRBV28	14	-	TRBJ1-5	TGTGCCACCTCTCAGGGTGGGAGCAATCAGCCCCAGCATTTT	CATSQGGSNQPQHF
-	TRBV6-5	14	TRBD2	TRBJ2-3	TGTGCCAGCCTGCCTAGCGGGGCCCCCGGTACGCAGTATTTT	CASLPSGAPGTQYF
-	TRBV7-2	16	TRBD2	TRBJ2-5	TGTGCCAGCAGCGGTACCGGGACTAGCGGACAAGAGACCCAGTACTTC	CASSGTGTSGQETQYF
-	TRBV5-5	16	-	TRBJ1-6	TGTGCCAGCAGCATCAACACAGGGAGAGTTGGTTCACCCCTCCACTTT	CASSINTGRVGSPLHF
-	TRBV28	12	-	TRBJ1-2	TGTGCCATCCAAGAGGCACGCCGTGGCTACACCTTC	CAIQEARRGYTF
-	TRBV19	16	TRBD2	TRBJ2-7	TGTGCCAGTAGTTTTGGGCTAGCGGCCGTCTCCTACGAGCAGTACTTC	CASSFGLAAVSYEQYF
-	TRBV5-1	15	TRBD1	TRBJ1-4	TGCGCCAGCAGCAGCGAACAGGGGGCGGTGGAAAAACTGTTTTTT	CASSSEQGAVEKLFF
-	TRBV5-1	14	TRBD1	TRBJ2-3	TGCGCCAGCAGCAAGACAGGGTGGACAGATACGCAGTATTTT	CASSKTGWTDTQYF
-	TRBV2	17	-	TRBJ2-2	TGTGCCAGCATTAAAGGACACCGGTTCGCGAACACCGGGGAGCTGTTTTTT	CASIKGHRFANTGELFF
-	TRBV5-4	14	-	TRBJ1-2	TGTGCCAGCAGCCCACCGGGGGAAGGCTATGGCTACACCTTC	CASSPPGEGYGYTF
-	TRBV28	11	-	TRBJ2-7	TGTGCCAGCAGTTTAAGGGGGGAGCAGTACTTC	CASSLRGEQYF
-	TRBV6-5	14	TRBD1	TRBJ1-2	TGTGCCAGCAGGATTATAGAGGGGGCGTTTGGCTACACCTTC	CASRIIEGAFGYTF
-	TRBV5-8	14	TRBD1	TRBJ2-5	TGTGCCAGCAGCTTGGGGACAGGGCCGGAGACCCAGTACTTC	CASSLGTGPETQYF
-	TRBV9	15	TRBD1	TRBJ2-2	TGTGCCAGCAGCGCCCGACAGGGCTCCACCGGGGAGCTGTTTTTT	CASSARQGSTGELFF
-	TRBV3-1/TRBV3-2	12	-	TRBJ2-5	TGTGCCAGCAGCCAGACAGCGGGGACCCAGTACTTC	CASSQTAGTQYF
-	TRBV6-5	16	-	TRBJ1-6	TGTGCCAGCAGTTACCCAAGGACACAACGGAATTCACCCCTCCACTTT	CASSYPRTQRNSPLHF
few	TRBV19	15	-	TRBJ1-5	TGTGCCTGCACTCAACGGGATTATAGCAATCAGCCCCAGCATTTT	CACTQRDYSNQPQHF
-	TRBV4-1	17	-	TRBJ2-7	TGCGCCAGCAGCCAAGATTGGCGGCCAGGGTTATCTGGGGAGCAGTACTTC	CASSQDWRPGLSGEQYF
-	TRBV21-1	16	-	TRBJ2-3	TGTGCCAGCAGCAAAGGCATCTTCAGGGGCACAGATACGCAGTATTTT	CASSKGIFRGTDTQYF
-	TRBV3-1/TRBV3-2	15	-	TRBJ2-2	TGTGCCAGCAGCCAAGGTTCTCGTTACACCGGGGAGCTGTTTTTT	CASSQGSRYTGELFF
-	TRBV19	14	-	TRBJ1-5	TGTGCCAGTATTAGACGGGTTGGCAATCAGCCCCAGCATTTT	CASIRRVGNQPQHF
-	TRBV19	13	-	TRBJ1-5	TGTGCCAGTAGTGGGCATAGCAATCAGCCCCAGCATTTT	CASSGHSNQPQHF
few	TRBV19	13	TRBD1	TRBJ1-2	TGTGCCAGTAGAGCAACAGGGGGCTATGGCTACACCTTC	CASRATGGYGYTF
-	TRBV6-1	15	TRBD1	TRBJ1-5	TGTGCCAGCAGTGAAGCGCTGACAGGGGCTCAGCCCCAGCATTTT	CASSEALTGAQPQHF
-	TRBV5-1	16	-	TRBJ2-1	TGCGCCAGCAGCTTAAGGCCGGGACTTTCCTACAATGAGCAGTTCTTC	CASSLRPGLSYNEQFF
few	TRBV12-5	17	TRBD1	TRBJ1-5	TGTGCTAGTGGTACCCCTTCACCGGGACAGGGCAATCAGCCCCAGCATTTT	CASGTPSPGQGNQPQHF
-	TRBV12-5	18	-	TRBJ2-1	TGTGCTAGTGGTTCCGTTGCCCACACGGGGAGCTCCTACAATGAGCAGTTCTTC	CASGSVAHTGSSYNEQFF
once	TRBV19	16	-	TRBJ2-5	TGTGCCAGTAGTATTTCCGCGCAGGGCGCCCAAGAGACCCAGTACTTC	CASSISAQGAQETQYF
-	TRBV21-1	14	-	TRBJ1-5	TGTGCCAGCAGCAAAGTGGCAGGCAATCAGCCCCAGCATTTT	CASSKVAGNQPQHF
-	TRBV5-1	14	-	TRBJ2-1	TGCGCCAGCAGCTTGGGCCCAGGGGCCCGGGAGCAGTTCTTC	CASSLGPGAREQFF
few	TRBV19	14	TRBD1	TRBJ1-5	TGTGCCAGTAGCCCGACAGGGGGCGGTCAGCCCCAGCATTTT	CASSPTGGGQPQHF
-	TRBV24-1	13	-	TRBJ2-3	TGTGCCACCAGTGATTGGGGGGCAGATACGCAGTATTTT	CATSDWGADTQYF
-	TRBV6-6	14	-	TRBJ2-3	TGTGCCAGCAAAGCAAGCCCTAGCACAGATACGCAGTATTTT	CASKASPSTDTQYF